This TCR beta chain was retrieved from a study of cytotoxic CD8 clonotypes in ibrutinib-treated CLL. Study-level background: Partial response was seen in about 25 patients and complete response in 2; after median roughly six years, around 15 stayed remitted, around 12 progressed.

Only in-frame clones appear in the TCRdb table, and some are missing; sequencing was by immunoSEQ multiplex PCR. The repertoire has 100,000 or so clones, approximately 58% of them found once; the top ten carry 37%. This receptor was obtained from a human donor with chronic lymphocytic leukemia. The input for sequencing was PBMCs, taken after 24 months of ibrutinib treatment.

The CDR3: CASSLQGTRNNEQFF. CDR3 coding DNA: TGTGCCAGCAGCCTACAGGGGACTAGAAACAATGAGCAGTTCTTC. This chain links TRBV7-2 with TRBJ2-1; TRBD2 might be the D (8 bases). CDR1 is SGHTA, CDR2 FQGNSA, per germline. V was cut by 5 bases and J by 5 bases, with 16 bases left in between. The CDR3 covers 15 residues. The complete variable domain, with remaining parts taken from reference TRBV7-2 and TRBJ2-1, reads GAGVSQSPSNKVTEKGKDVELRCDPISGHTALYWYRQSLGQGLEFLIYFQGNSAPDKSGLPSDRFSAERTGGSVSTLTIQRTQQEDSAVYLCASSLQGTRNNEQFFGPGTRLTVL.